This TCR beta chain originates from a study of breast tumors, draining lymph nodes, adjacent tissues. As concerns this clonotype: Antigen: not known.

Axillary draining lymph nodes of breast cancer patients supplied the node samples. Overall study findings and caveats: Tumor T cell lymph node origin was a supported hypothesis, not proven. Findings are consistent with lymph node origin and intratumoral expansion of most tumor T cells. Tumor TCR diversity was below lymph nodes but above nontumor tissue. Luminal-like breast cancer showed significantly higher tumor–nontumor repertoire similarity than basal-like.

V was trimmed by 3 bases and J by 4 bases, leaving 9 bases between them. The CDR3 extends over 13 amino acids. Germline loops: CDR1 MNHEY, CDR2 SMNVEV (reference sequence). Each CDR3 protein is one row after TCRdb ran MiXCR on the multiplex PCR reads. The profile covers over 250,000 distinct CDR3 sequences, with roughly 31% appearing a single time and more than 1% taken by the ten largest. This receptor was identified in a female donor with breast cancer. Some clones in this sample may be carry-over from other donors' samples. Sample: axillary lymph node tissue. This rearrangement joins TRBV27 to TRBJ1-2; TRBD1 is a possible D gene (6 bases). In nucleotides, the CDR3 is TGTGCCAGCAGTTTTGGGGGGCTCTATGGCTACACCTTC. As protein: CASSFGGLYGYTF.